This TCR beta chain derives from a study of T cell changes during pregnancy in multiple sclerosis. TCRdb keeps only in-frame clones here, not all; method: immunoSEQ multiplex PCR. The sample yields approximately 71,000 clones, about 92% seen once. The CDR3 loop spans 13 amino acids. CDR1 MNHEY and CDR2 SMNVEV come from the germline V gene (reference sequence). V trimming: 11 bases; J trimming: 4 bases; junction bases outside the gene matches: 10. The chain joins TRBV27 to TRBJ2-5; TRBD1 aligns across 7 bases. The source is a female donor with multiple sclerosis, enrolled in a pregnancy study. Here the sequenced sample was peripheral blood, taken in the third trimester of pregnancy. This CDR3 is CAEWAGGLETQYF. CDR3 bases: TGTGCCGAGTGGGCAGGGGGTCTAGAGACCCAGTACTTC.